Listed below are T cell receptor beta chains from one sample, sequenced in a study of control samples from healthy donors and cancer patients. Some clones are missing from TCRdb's copy, which holds only in-frame ones; the method was immunoSEQ multiplex PCR. This sample has about 170,000 clones; 80% to 90% occur once, and the top ten carry 4% to 6%. The specimen sequenced was blood. The receptors stem from a woman aged 25 to 39 in good health. Both conserved end residues are part of each CDR3. D genes are given only for firm matches. Clone size is not always given. Where it is, it says once, few, many or a class for expanded clones.

TRBJ2-3 NA TRBV5-4 few CASSLSTDTQYF TGTGCCAGCAGCTTGAGCACAGATACGCAGTATTTT
TRBJ1-1 NA TRBV6-4 NA CASSYSNSNTEAFF TGTGCCAGCAGTTACAGCAACTCGAACACTGAAGCTTTCTTT
TRBJ2-2 NA TRBV6-6 many CASSSGQQNTGELFF TGTGCCAGCAGTAGCGGACAGCAAAACACCGGGGAGCTGTTTTTT
TRBJ1-1 TRBD1 TRBV7-8 NA CASSQGVGGRNTEAFF TGTGCCAGCAGCCAGGGGGTCGGGGGACGTAACACTGAAGCTTTCTTT
TRBJ2-5 TRBD1 TRBV18 NA CASSSLTDREETQYF TGTGCCAGCTCTTCCCTTACCGACAGGGAGGAGACCCAGTACTTC
TRBJ2-5 NA TRBV6-2/TRBV6-3 once CASSYSGGVADF TGTGCCAGCAGTTACTCAGGCGGGGTGGCGGACTTC
TRBJ2-6 NA TRBV28 NA CASSSGAGPNSGANVLTF TGTGCCAGCAGTTCCGGAGCGGGTCCCAACTCTGGGGCCAACGTCCTGACTTTC
TRBJ2-5 NA TRBV28 few CASSPLGGGRETQYF TGTGCCAGCAGTCCTCTCGGAGGGGGCCGCGAGACCCAGTACTTC
TRBJ2-5 NA TRBV19 NA CASSPLAGVETQYF TGTGCCAGTAGTCCTCTCGCAGGAGTGGAGACCCAGTACTTC
TRBJ2-2 TRBD2 TRBV5-1 NA CASSLSNPGLAYTGELFF TGCGCCAGCAGCTTAAGTAATCCGGGACTAGCGTACACCGGGGAGCTGTTTTTT
TRBJ1-3 NA TRBV3-1/TRBV3-2 NA CASSLGGNTIYF TGTGCCAGCAGCCTCGGGGGAAACACCATATATTTT
TRBJ2-5 TRBD1 TRBV18 once CASSPQQGQETQYF TGTGCCAGCTCACCTCAACAGGGGCAAGAGACCCAGTACTTC
TRBJ2-1 NA TRBV4-1 NA CASSQDEGGNEQFF TGCGCCAGCAGCCAAGATGAGGGGGGCAATGAGCAGTTCTTC
TRBJ1-3 NA TRBV4-1 once CASSPLPGNTIYF TGCGCCAGCAGCCCACTCCCGGGAAACACCATATATTTT
TRBJ2-7 TRBD2 TRBV20-1 once CSASGTSGNGEQYF TGCAGTGCTAGTGGGACTAGCGGGAATGGAGAGCAGTACTTC
TRBJ1-3 NA TRBV10-3 NA CAISESTAGGNTIYF TGTGCCATCAGTGAGTCAACAGCAGGAGGAAACACCATATATTTT